The 16 T cell receptor beta chains reported below all come from one sample, sequenced in a study of technical replicates of blood from a handful of donors. Here immunoSEQ multiplex PCR was the method, and the copy in TCRdb shows in-frame clones only, minus some. This table holds around 61,000 clones, 86% found once. Sequencing input: PBMCs. The source is a human donor in good health. Some clones in this sample may be carry-over from other donors' samples.

V and J are TRBV5-1 and TRBJ2-7, with D possibly TRBD1 on 6 matching bases. Germline lookup yields CDR1 SGHRS and CDR2 YFSETQ. The CDR3 has 14 residues. V was clipped by 8 bases and J by 4 bases, with 19 bases between them. CDR3 nucleotide sequence: TGCGCCAGTCATTCTACAGGGTTGGCGTACGAGCAGTACTTC. Its translation: CASHSTGLAYEQYF.

The rearrangement uses TRBV5-4 and TRBJ1-5, with D unclear. Germline CDR1 reads SGHNT; CDR2 reads YYREEE (reference sequence). The CDR3 is 12 amino acids. The V end lost 1 base, the J end lost 10 bases, and 9 bases lay between the germline ends. The CDR3 nucleotides read TGTGCCAGCAGCTTGCTACAGTCTCCCCAGCATTTT. It codes for CASSLLQSPQHF.

V usage is TRBV5-1 and J usage is TRBJ2-1; 7 bases are shared with TRBD1. The ends lost 0 bases at V and 4 bases at J; junction bases unmatched: 4. From germline, CDR1 is SGHRS and CDR2 YFSETQ. This CDR3 is 15 amino acids long. The CDR3 spells CASSLEGALYNEQFF. CDR3 nucleotides: TGCGCCAGCAGCTTGGAGGGGGCCCTTTACAATGAGCAGTTCTTC.

The gene calls are TRBV5-1 and TRBJ1-1, with D possibly being TRBD1 (5 bases). Trimming left V 4 bases short and J 3 bases short, with 13 bases between. The germline V gene encodes CDR1 SGHRS and CDR2 YFSETQ. The CDR3 runs 14 residues. CDR3 sequence reads: CASSAAGGYTEAFF. In nucleotides, the CDR3 is TGCGCCAGCAGCGCCGCCGGGGGTTACACTGAAGCTTTCTTT.

The chain couples TRBV30 to TRBJ2-7; 7 nucleotides align to TRBD2. The CDR3 consists of 14 residues. The V and J ends lost 2 bases and 4 bases, in that order; junction bases with no gene match: 8. The germline V gene encodes CDR1 GTSNPN and CDR2 SVGIG (reference sequence). In DNA form, the CDR3 reads TGTGCCTGGAGTAAGTCTAGCGGACAATACGAGCAGTACTTC. Translation: CAWSKSSGQYEQYF.

Only one count was recorded for this clone. V and J are TRBV27 and TRBJ2-7; TRBD1 agrees at 7 bases. This CDR3 is built from 13 residues. Germline values: CDR1 MNHEY, CDR2 SMNVEV (reference sequence). The V gene end was trimmed by 6 bases and the J gene end by 6 bases; junction bases not matched to a gene: 8. The CDR3 nucleotides read TGTGCCAGCAGGACGACAGGGAAGGGCGAGCAGTACTTC. Amino acids: CASRTTGKGEQYF.

The chain carries TRBV5-1 and TRBJ2-5; 12 bases fit TRBD1. The CDR3 consists of 16 residues. V lost 3 bases, J lost 5 bases, and 8 bases stayed unmatched. Germline CDR1 and CDR2: SGHRS and YFSETQ. Here the CDR3 reads CASSSRRDRGRETQYF. In DNA form, the CDR3 reads TGCGCCAGCAGCTCGAGAAGGGACAGGGGGCGGGAGACCCAGTACTTC.

The chain couples TRBV6-5 to TRBJ1-5, with D possibly TRBD1 on 5 matching bases. The CDR3 sequence is 16 residues long. V lost 0 bases and J lost 1, with 10 bases in between. The germline V gene has CDR1 MNHEY and CDR2 SVGAGI. CDR3 protein: CASSYSRKGSNQPQHF. Here the CDR3 DNA reads TGTGCCAGCAGTTACTCGAGAAAGGGGAGCAATCAGCCCCAGCATTTT.

V usage is TRBV11-2 and J usage is TRBJ2-7, with a weak D call TRBD2 (7 bases). Germline CDR1 reads SGHAT; CDR2 reads FQNNGV. Trimming took 5 bases from V and 7 from J, leaving 21 bases between them. The CDR3 sequence is 15 residues long. CDR3 bases: TGTGCCAGCAGCCGAGGGGGGGGGTATGGCGAGGAGCAGTACTTC. Its protein is CASSRGGGYGEEQYF. Full variable domain (remainder filled in from reference TRBV11-2 and TRBJ2-7): EAGVAQSPRYKIIEKRQSVAFWCNPISGHATLYWYQQILGQGPKLLIQFQNNGVVDDSQLPKDRFSAERLKGVDSTLKIQPAKLEDSAVYLCASSRGGGYGEEQYFGPGTRLTVT.

V gene TRBV23-1 combines with J gene TRBJ2-7; D remains ambiguous. TRBV23-1 is classed as an ORF, of uncertain function. The CDR3 runs 13 residues. V was shortened by 4 bases and J by 1 base, with 8 bases between the two germline ends. CDR3 protein: CASSLPSSYEQYF. The DNA for the CDR3 is TGCGCCAGCAGTCTACCGAGTTCCTACGAGCAGTACTTC.

The chain carries TRBV9 and TRBJ2-7; 9 bases map to TRBD2. CDR1 SGDLS and CDR2 YYNGEE come from the germline V gene. V gave up 4 bases and J gave up 6 bases; unmatched junction bases: 11. This CDR3 has 15 amino acids. CDR3 sequence: CASSPMPSGVSEQYF. Written as DNA, the CDR3 is TGTGCCAGCAGCCCGATGCCTAGCGGGGTTTCCGAGCAGTACTTC.

This chain links TRBV5-1 with TRBJ2-7; 12 nucleotides align to TRBD2. The CDR3 runs 17 residues. CDR1 and CDR2 from the germline V gene are SGHRS and YFSETQ. Trimming at V came to 0 bases and at J to 2 bases, leaving 6 bases not matched to a gene. The CDR3 DNA follows: TGCGCCAGCAGCTTGGAACCGGGACTAGCGGGTACCTACGAGCAGTACTTC. Protein: CASSLEPGLAGTYEQYF.

The chain employs TRBV30 and TRBJ2-1; D perhaps matches TRBD2 (6 bases). This CDR3 has 13 residues. CDR1 and CDR2 from the germline V gene are GTSNPN and SVGIG (reference sequence). The V end was cut by 3 bases, the J end by 0 bases, with 6 bases between. The CDR3 loop reads CAWSGSSYNEQFF. As DNA, the CDR3 is TGTGCCTGGAGCGGGAGCTCCTACAATGAGCAGTTCTTC.

J is TRBJ2-3 and V is TRBV7-6, with D possibly matching TRBD2 (7 bases). V lost 1 base and J lost 4, with 15 bases in between. CDR1 and CDR2 from the germline V gene are SGHVS and FNYEAQ. The CDR3 consists of 16 residues. CDR3 region: CASSLVGGGAADTQYF. The CDR3 DNA follows: TGTGCCAGCAGCTTAGTTGGAGGGGGGGCAGCAGATACGCAGTATTTT.

The rearrangement links TRBV2 to TRBJ1-6, with D possibly matching TRBD1 (5 bases). V was cut by 6 bases and J by 4 bases, with 13 bases left in between. Germline V gene lookup returns CDR1 SNHLY and CDR2 FYNNEI. CDR3 length: 15 amino acids. The CDR3 sequence is CASSPTDSYNSPLHF. DNA of the CDR3: TGTGCCAGCAGCCCGACAGACAGTTATAATTCACCCCTCCACTTT.

The J gene is TRBJ2-6, the V gene TRBV14; unclear D gene. CDR1 is SGHDN, CDR2 FVKESK, per germline. The CDR3 is 15 residues long. V shed 6 bases and J shed 1 base, with 10 bases lying between them. This CDR3 reads CASRPEESGANVLTF. Here the CDR3 DNA reads TGTGCCAGCAGGCCCGAGGAGTCTGGGGCCAACGTCCTGACTTTC.